Listed below are T cell receptor beta chains from one sample, sequenced in a study of blood T cell repertoires in COVID-19. The method was immunoSEQ multiplex PCR; TCRdb's version includes in-frame clones alone and lacks a portion of them. The sample has about 63,000 clones; just over 85% are singletons. Sequenced: peripheral blood. The receptor source for this set is a human donor in a cohort sampled during active COVID-19. CDR3s include the opening cysteine and the closing phenylalanine or tryptophan. A D gene is named only where the DNA matches it firmly.

-,TRBJ2-2,TRBV11-3,CASSLGGTLTGELFF
-,TRBJ2-7,TRBV6-5,CASSRTWRNEQYF
-,TRBJ2-5,TRBV24-1,CATSDPTKGGETQYF
-,TRBJ2-5,TRBV11-3,CASSLDLRGTQYF
-,TRBJ1-1,TRBV6-2/TRBV6-3,CASSSGLNTEAFF
TRBD1,TRBJ1-1,TRBV6-6,CASSYGTGGTEAFF
-,TRBJ2-5,TRBV7-9,CASSRAAVETQYF
TRBD2,TRBJ2-1,TRBV6-5,CASRVPHASGNEQFF
TRBD2,TRBJ2-5,TRBV5-1,CASSLTSGNQETQYF
TRBD2,TRBJ2-7,TRBV7-2,CASSLARAGGGEQYF
-,TRBJ2-1,TRBV6-5,CASTTRVGNEQFF